These 15 T cell receptor beta chains were all obtained from the same sample, sequenced in a study of T cells in Graves' hyperthyroidism and ophthalmopathy. Amplified regions were TCR beta CDR3 sequences from RNA transcripts. When the TCR CDR3 underwent first-round RT-PCR, the HTBI primer set was used. TCRdb redid the calling of the multiplex PCR reads with MiXCR, one entry per CDR3 protein. The top ten hold around 30% of the sample, which has 600,000 to 800,000 distinct CDR3 sequences, roughly 32% seen once. Sequencing was performed on blood. Every receptor here comes from a middle-aged woman with Graves' hyperthyroidism.

A few counts support this clonotype. The chain recombines TRBV19 with TRBJ1-2, with 7 bases matching TRBD1. After removal of 7 bases from V and 2 bases from J, the junction contained 7 bases not matched to a gene. In germline, CDR1 is LNHDA, CDR2 SQIVND (reference sequence). This CDR3 has 14 residues. As DNA, the CDR3 is TGTGCCAGTACGTGGCCGGGACAGAACTATGGCTACACCTTC. Protein sequence: CASTWPGQNYGYTF.

In its sample, this clonotype was seen a few times. The chain joins TRBV14 to TRBJ2-2, with 8 bases aligning to TRBD1. This CDR3 has 15 residues. From germline, CDR1 is SGHDN and CDR2 FVKESK. Germline trimming cut 4 bases from V and 7 bases from J; bases unmatched to any gene: 8. CDR3 amino acids: CASSLGTGHYGELFF. The CDR3 DNA follows: TGTGCCAGCAGCCTCGGGACAGGTCATTACGGGGAGCTGTTTTTT.

This clonotype has just one count. The V gene is TRBV10-3, the J gene TRBJ2-4, with D perhaps TRBD1 or TRBD2 (6 bases each). Trimming stripped 4 bases from V and 11 bases from J, with 21 bases between. This CDR3 is built from 15 residues. Looked up from germline, CDR1 is ENHRY and CDR2 is SYGVKD. The CDR3 DNA follows: TGTGCCATCAGTGGGGGATTAGCAGCCGGGGGCCTTCAGTACTTC. This gives the protein CAISGGLAAGGLQYF.

This sequence joins TRBV7-9 and TRBJ2-1; D unclear. Germline V lookup: CDR1 SEHNR, CDR2 FQNEAQ (reference sequence). Trimming removed 5 bases at V and 8 bases at J, with 16 bases between. The CDR3 contains 14 residues. In nucleotides, the CDR3 is TGTGCCAGCAGCGGCCGGGCCTCGCCCCATGAGCAGTTCTTC. It translates to CASSGRASPHEQFF.

This clonotype was observed once. The chain links TRBV5-4 to TRBJ1-1, with no clear D. This CDR3 spans 16 amino acids. Germline CDR1 and CDR2: SGHNT and YYREEE (reference sequence). V lost 0 bases and J lost 5, with 17 bases in between. CDR3: CASSLGGSGSRTEAFF. The CDR3 DNA follows: TGTGCCAGCAGCTTGGGCGGGTCGGGGAGTAGAACTGAAGCTTTCTTT.

This chain joins TRBV9 and TRBJ2-2; a weak D match, TRBD2 (5 bases). There are 13 residues in the CDR3. Trimming removed 0 bases from V and 5 bases from J, with 5 bases in between. The germline V gene encodes CDR1 SGDLS and CDR2 YYNGEE. The CDR3 protein is CASSVAGTGELFF. In nucleotides, the CDR3 is TGTGCCAGCAGCGTAGCGGGGACCGGGGAGCTGTTTTTT.

About this clonotype: A much larger clone is a single base away; this may be a read error. This CDR3 is missing its conserved last phenylalanine or tryptophan, likely due to a read error. The chain links TRBV7-9 to TRBJ1-2; D is undetermined. V was cut by 2 bases and J by 6 bases, with 10 bases left in between. Germline-derived CDR1 and CDR2 are SEHNR and FQNEAQ (reference sequence). The CDR3 contains 13 residues. For the CDR3, the DNA is TGTGCCAGCAGCTTAACTGGGCAAAATGGCTACACCCTC. Residues: CASSLTGQNGYTL.

This clonotype occurred many times. The chain recombines TRBV25-1 with TRBJ1-2, with D possibly matching TRBD1 (6 bases). The CDR3 extends over 13 amino acids. V lost 4 bases to trimming and J lost 3 bases, with 9 bases between them. Germline CDR1 reads MGHDK; CDR2 reads SYGVNS. This CDR3 reads CASSVDRYYGYTF. The CDR3 DNA reads TGTGCCAGCAGTGTGGACAGATACTATGGCTACACCTTC.

This clonotype was detected ten times or more. The rearrangement links TRBV12-3 or TRBV12-4 to TRBJ1-2; no firm D call. This CDR3 contains 12 residues. V lost 4 bases and J 8 bases, leaving 11 bases between the germline ends. CDR3 sequence reads: CASSSRVTGYTF. In DNA form, the CDR3 reads TGTGCCAGCAGTTCCCGGGTTACCGGCTACACCTTC.

V gene TRBV7-9 combines with J gene TRBJ2-7; no reliable D call. The germline V gene has CDR1 SEHNR and CDR2 FQNEAQ (reference sequence). The length of the CDR3 is 16 residues. The V end was cut by 6 bases, the J end by 7 bases, with 25 bases between. Here the CDR3 reads CASSPPRAREVGEQYF. CDR3 coding DNA: TGTGCCAGCAGTCCCCCCCGGGCTAGAGAAGTTGGGGAGCAGTACTTC.

CDR3 in amino acids: CASSLRHYGYTF. DNA for the CDR3: TGTGCCAGCAGTTTACGGCACTATGGCTACACCTTC. The chain combines TRBV12-3 or TRBV12-4 with TRBJ1-2; D gene ambiguous. V was cut by 2 bases and J by 3 bases, with 4 bases left in between. The CDR3 sequence is 12 residues long.

This clonotype was seen only a few times. The chain has TRBV12-3 or TRBV12-4 and TRBJ2-7, with D possibly matching TRBD1 (6 bases). The germline V and J ends were trimmed by 5 bases and 4 bases, with 21 bases remaining between them. This CDR3 region has 16 residues. The DNA for the CDR3 is TGTGCCAGCAGTGCGGACAGAAGAATCCCCTTTTACGAGCAGTACTTC. Translated: CASSADRRIPFYEQYF.

This rearrangement joins TRBV20-1 to TRBJ2-5, with 7 bases fitting TRBD2. The closer fit of TRBJ2-7 to the DNA end suggests the J call may be wrong. The CDR3 covers 14 residues. Per the germline V gene, CDR1 is DFQATT and CDR2 is SNEGSKA (reference sequence). The CDR3 DNA reads as TGCAGTGCCCTTCAAGAGGGAGGGCACTACGAGCAGTACTTC. This codes for CSALQEGGHYEQYF.

The genes are TRBV12-3 or TRBV12-4 and TRBJ1-3; a weak D match, TRBD1 (6 bases). The CDR3 extends over 17 amino acids. Trimming cost V 3 bases and J 2 bases, with 17 bases left between them. CDR3 region: CASSFLRGAGAGNTIYF. The CDR3 coding sequence is TGTGCCAGCAGTTTTCTTCGGGGAGCAGGGGCTGGAAACACCATATATTTT.

The chain uses TRBV9 and TRBJ1-6, with TRBD1 identical over 10 bases. Germline V lookup: CDR1 SGDLS, CDR2 YYNGEE. J was trimmed by 10 bases and V by 2 bases; bases with no gene match: 6. The CDR3 is 15 amino acids. CDR3 sequence: CASSVGQGVGSPLHF. Here the CDR3 DNA reads TGTGCCAGCAGCGTTGGACAGGGGGTAGGGTCACCCCTCCACTTT.